Listed here are 4 T cell receptor beta chains from one sample, sequenced in a study of blood T cell repertoires in COVID-19. Only in-frame clones appear in the TCRdb table, and some are missing; sequencing was by immunoSEQ multiplex PCR. The sample yields over 75,000 clones, over 75% seen once. The sequenced material came from peripheral blood. The origin of the receptors is a woman aged 80 or over with acute or convalescent COVID-19.

This clone occurred once. The chain couples TRBV18 to TRBJ2-5; D tentatively reads TRBD1 or TRBD2 (5 bases each). The V and J ends lost 5 bases and 4 bases respectively, with 20 bases between them. The CDR3 is made up of 16 amino acids. Germline assignment: CDR1 KGHSH and CDR2 LQKENI. The CDR3 sequence is CASSTRGREGAETQYF. In nucleotides, the CDR3 is TGTGCCAGCTCAACACGGGGCAGGGAAGGCGCAGAGACCCAGTACTTC.

The CDR3 coding sequence is TGTGCCAGCAGCGGCGGCGCCGGGAAGGTGGAGACCCAGTACTTC. Translating gives CASSGGAGKVETQYF. The chain combines TRBV9 with TRBJ2-5, with a possible D match to TRBD2 (5 bases). V lost 3 bases to trimming and J lost 5 bases, with 17 bases between them. The CDR3 has 15 amino acids. Per the germline V gene, CDR1 is SGDLS and CDR2 is YYNGEE.

This sequence joins TRBV4-1 and TRBJ2-3; D is uncertain. CDR1 and CDR2 from the germline V gene are MGHRA and YSYEKL. The V end lost 2 bases, the J end lost 0 bases, and 15 bases lay between the germline ends. The CDR3 has 17 residues. CDR3 amino acids: CASSQTPVAASTDTQYF. Here the CDR3 DNA reads TGCGCCAGCAGCCAAACCCCGGTGGCGGCTAGCACAGATACGCAGTATTTT.

The chain has TRBV5-4 and TRBJ1-1; D is ambiguous. The CDR3 spans 14 residues. V was cut by 1 base and J by 0 bases, with 7 bases left in between. The germline V gene encodes CDR1 SGHNT and CDR2 YYREEE (reference sequence). For the CDR3, the DNA is TGTGCCAGCAGCTTGCGAGGAATGAACACTGAAGCTTTCTTT. Its translation is CASSLRGMNTEAFF.